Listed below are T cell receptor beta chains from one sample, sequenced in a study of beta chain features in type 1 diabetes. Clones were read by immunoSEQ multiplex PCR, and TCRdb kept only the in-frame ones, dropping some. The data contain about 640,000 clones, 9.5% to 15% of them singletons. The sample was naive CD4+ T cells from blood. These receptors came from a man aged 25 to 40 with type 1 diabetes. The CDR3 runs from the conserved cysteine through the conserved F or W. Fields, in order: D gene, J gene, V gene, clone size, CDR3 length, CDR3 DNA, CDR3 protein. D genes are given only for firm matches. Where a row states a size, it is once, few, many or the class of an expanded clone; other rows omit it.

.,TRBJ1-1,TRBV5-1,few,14,TGCGCCAGCAGCGAAGACAGGCCCGACACTGAAGCTTTCTTT,CASSEDRPDTEAFF
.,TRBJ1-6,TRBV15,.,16,TGTGCCACCAGCAGAGCCCGGACGGACTATAATTCACCCCTCCACTTT,CATSRARTDYNSPLHF
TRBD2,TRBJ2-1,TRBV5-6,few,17,TGTGCCAGCAGCTTGAACCGGGGACTAGCGGGGGGCAATGAGCAGTTCTTC,CASSLNRGLAGGNEQFF
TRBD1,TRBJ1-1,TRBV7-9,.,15,TGTGCCAGCAACGCGATACGGGACAGCAACACTGAAGCTTTCTTT,CASNAIRDSNTEAFF
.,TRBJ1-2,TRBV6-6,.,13,TGTGCCAGCAACCTGGTACAGTGGTATGGCTACACCTTC,CASNLVQWYGYTF
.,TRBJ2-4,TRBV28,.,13,TGTGCCAGCAGTTTAGCGGGCGGCTACATTCAGTACTTC,CASSLAGGYIQYF
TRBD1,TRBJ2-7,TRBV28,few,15,TGTGCCAGCAGTTTACCCTATTTGACAGGGGGCGAGCAGTACTTC,CASSLPYLTGGEQYF
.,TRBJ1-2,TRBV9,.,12,TGTGCCAGCAGCGTAGACGGTGTGAGCTACACCTTC,CASSVDGVSYTF
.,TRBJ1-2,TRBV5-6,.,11,TGTGCCAGCAGCGAGGGCTATGGCTACACCTTC,CASSEGYGYTF
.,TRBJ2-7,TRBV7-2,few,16,TGTGCCAGCAGCCCACGAGAAGGGCTGAGCTCCTACGAGCAGTACTTC,CASSPREGLSSYEQYF
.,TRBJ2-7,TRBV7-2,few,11,TGTGCCAGCAGCCCCCAATACGAGCAGTACTTC,CASSPQYEQYF
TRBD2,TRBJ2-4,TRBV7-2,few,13,TGTGCCAGCAGCCGGGGGGTTTTGGACATTCAGTACTTC,CASSRGVLDIQYF
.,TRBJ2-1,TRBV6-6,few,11,TGTGCCAGCAGTTATCCGGGCCCGCGGTTCTTC,CASSYPGPRFF
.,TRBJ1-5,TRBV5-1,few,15,TGCGCCAGCAGCTTGGCCGGAAAAGGGAATCAGCCCCAGCATTTT,CASSLAGKGNQPQHF
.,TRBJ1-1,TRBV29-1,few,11,TGCAGCGTTGGGGCCCCTTCCGAAGCTTTCTTT,CSVGAPSEAFF
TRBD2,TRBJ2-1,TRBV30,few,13,TGTGCCTGGGCCGCGGGGGTTGGGAATGAGCAGTTCTTC,CAWAAGVGNEQFF
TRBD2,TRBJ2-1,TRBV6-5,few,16,TGTGCCAGCAGTTACGGTACTAGCGGGGATGACAATGAGCAGTTCTTC,CASSYGTSGDDNEQFF
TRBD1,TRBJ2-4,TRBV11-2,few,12,TGTGCCAGCAGCTTATCACGGGGACAGGAGATATTC,CASSLSRGQEIF
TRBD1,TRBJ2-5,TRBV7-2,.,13,TGTGCCAGCAGCTCAGTACAGGGGGAGACCCAGTACTTC,CASSSVQGETQYF
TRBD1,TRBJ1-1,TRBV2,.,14,TGTGCCAGCGGTAACAGGGGGCTTAACACTGAAGCTTTCTTT,CASGNRGLNTEAFF
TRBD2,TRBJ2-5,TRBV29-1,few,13,TGCAGCTTACTAGCGGGGGAGGAAGAGACCCAGTACTTC,CSLLAGEEETQYF
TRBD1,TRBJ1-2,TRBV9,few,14,TGTGCCAGCAGCGTTGCCGACAGGGTGGGTGGCTACACCTTC,CASSVADRVGGYTF
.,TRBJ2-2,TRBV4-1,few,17,TGCGCCAGCAGCCCCGTCCCGGGTCCCGCGAACACCGGGGAGCTGTTTTTT,CASSPVPGPANTGELFF
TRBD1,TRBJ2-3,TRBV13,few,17,TGTGCCAGCAGCCGAAGGGAGACAGGGCCCCTCACAGATACGCAGTATTTT,CASSRRETGPLTDTQYF
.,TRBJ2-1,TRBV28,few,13,TGTGCCAGCAGTTTGACGGGGCGGAATGAGCAGTTCTTC,CASSLTGRNEQFF
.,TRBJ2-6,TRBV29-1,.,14,TGCAGCGTTGACGGGGAAGCTGGGGCCAACGTCCTGACTTTC,CSVDGEAGANVLTF
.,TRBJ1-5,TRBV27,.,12,TGTGCCAGCAGTTTTGAGGGTCAGCCCCAGCATTTT,CASSFEGQPQHF
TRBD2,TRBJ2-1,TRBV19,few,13,TGTGCCAGTAGTATCCGGCGGGGGAGTGAGCAGTTCTTC,CASSIRRGSEQFF
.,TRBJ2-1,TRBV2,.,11,TGTGCCAGCAGCGTGGGACCGTGGCAGTTCTTC,CASSVGPWQFF
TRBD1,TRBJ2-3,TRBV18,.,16,TGTGCCAGCTCACTAGATCCGACAGGGGGCACAGATACGCAGTATTTT,CASSLDPTGGTDTQYF